The following is a TCR beta chain sequence with its context. The antigen is unknown. This sample was included in a study of T cell responses to AZD1222 COVID-19 vaccine. V was shortened by 4 bases and J by 4 bases, with 13 bases between the two germline ends. The CDR3 runs to 15 residues. Germline V gene sequence: CDR1 KGHDR, CDR2 SFDVKD. Findings and caveats of the study: Reportedly, close to half of spike-specific TCRs are directed against unmutated variant regions. At 160-218 and 743-854, vaccine-associated CD4 TCRs were dominant, and they spanned spike. Spike-specific TCR breadth and depth grew following two AZD1222 doses.

Repertoires were generated with immunoSEQ multiplex PCR, while TCRdb's copy carries only in-frame clones and drops some. The data contain around 180,000 clones, roughly 91% of them seen just once; the ten biggest clones take up roughly 26%. The sequencing here drew on peripheral blood, taken 28 days after the second AZD1222 dose. The rearrangement links TRBV24-1 to TRBJ1-3; D may be TRBD1 (5 bases). This receptor was taken from an adult who received the AZD1222 COVID-19 vaccine. In DNA, the CDR3 is TGTGCCACCAGTGAATCAGGGTTATCAGGAAACACCATATATTTT. Its translation is CATSESGLSGNTIYF.